This T cell receptor beta chain stems from a study of response to subunit inactivated influenza vaccine. With regard to this clonotype: Its antigen is currently unknown.

V gave up 0 bases and J gave up 1 base, with 16 bases separating them. This CDR3 is built from 18 residues. Looked up from germline, CDR1 is SGHAT and CDR2 is FQNNGV. TCRdb redid the calling of the RT-PCR reads with MiXCR, one entry per CDR3 protein. The table lists 860,000 or so distinct CDR3 sequences, over 20% of them singletons. General study findings and limits: Authors suggested seasonal influenza vaccinations each recruit few new T cells.

The sequencing here drew on PBMCs from blood, taken approximately 5 days after vaccination. V and J are TRBV11-2 and TRBJ2-4; TRBD1 might be the D (5 bases). The receptor was isolated from a man aged 50 or older who received an inactivated influenza vaccine. CDR3 protein: CASSLEALGRAAKNIQYF. The CDR3 DNA reads TGTGCCAGCAGCTTAGAAGCTTTGGGCAGGGCCGCCAAAAACATTCAGTACTTC.